This TCR beta chain was observed in a study of T-cell reconstitution after alpha-beta-depleted transplantation in children. Study-wide results and caveats: The authors attributed T-cell counts and diversity one year after transplant mostly to newly produced T cells. Reportedly, only several hundred clones from non-depleted graft cells drove alpha-beta T-cell counts at about two months. Elevated TCRbeta diversity at day 60 was traced, in some patients, to surviving recipient T cells and thymic progenitors.

TCRbeta library preparation incorporated unique molecular identifiers. TCRdb passed the PCR reads through MiXCR, listing each CDR3 protein once. The sample has 25,000 to 30,000 distinct CDR3 sequences, 6.3% seen once; the top ten hold approximately 7%. Many counts were recorded for this clonotype. The antigen remains undetermined. CDR1 is LGHNA, CDR2 YSLEER, per germline. There are 20 residues in the CDR3. The V end lost 0 bases, the J end lost 0 bases, and 18 bases lay between the germline ends. The TCR was taken from a male patient aged 5 to 17 who had a stem cell transplant for acute myeloid leukemia, so the T cells may come from the graft donor. The specimen comprised PBMCs, mostly from graft donor cells, sampled 180 days after TCRalphabeta/CD19-depleted stem cell transplant. The V call is TRBV4-3, the J call TRBJ1-6, with a tentative D call TRBD1 (6 bases). The DNA of the CDR3 is TGCGCCAGCAGCCAAGAAGCCCAGGGGAGCTCAGCCTCCTATAATTCACCCCTCCACTTT. Translation gives CASSQEAQGSSASYNSPLHF.